This paragraph covers one TCR beta chain sequence. The sample originates from a study of blood T cell repertoires in COVID-19. Looking at the study overall: Both acute and convalescent COVID-19 samples were obtained from the United States, Italy and Spain. The analysed material was cDNA or gDNA that came from T cells, B-cell-depleted T cells, or PBMCs.

Clones were read by immunoSEQ multiplex PCR, and TCRdb kept only the in-frame ones, dropping some. The table records around 260,000 clones, 75% to 90% of them present only once. Germline V gene lookup returns CDR1 SGHTA and CDR2 FQGNSA. The V and J ends lost 7 bases and 7 bases respectively, with 10 bases between them. The CDR3 is 11 residues long. This TCR came from a woman in her 40s who had recovered from COVID-19. The sequenced sample consisted of peripheral blood. The V and J genes are TRBV7-2 and TRBJ1-2; D not resolved. The CDR3 sequence is CASTQVPGYTF. Written as DNA, the CDR3 is TGTGCCAGCACCCAGGTCCCTGGCTACACCTTC. Full variable domain (outside the CDR3, taken from reference TRBV7-2 and TRBJ1-2): GAGVSQSPSNKVTEKGKDVELRCDPISGHTALYWYRQSLGQGLEFLIYFQGNSAPDKSGLPSDRFSAERTGGSVSTLTIQRTQQEDSAVYLCASTQVPGYTFGSGTRLTVV.